This passage covers 15 T cell receptor beta chains from one sample sequenced in a study of T cell responses to AZD1222 COVID-19 vaccine (dated by TCRdb to about 2021). The library was generated by the immunoSEQ multiplex PCR assay. Imported from immuneACCESS, the table was reduced by TCRdb to in-frame sequences with V and J called. These copies leave out some clones; in studies compared against another copy, an unresolved V gene accounts for under half, and the cause of the remainder is not known. Recorded for this sample are over 110,000 clones; around 94% of them occurred a single time. The ten largest clones represent 9% to 9.5% of the sample. What the time point label conveys for this sample: about 28 days (+/-7) after the second vaccine dose. The source was peripheral blood, collected 28 days after the second AZD1222 dose. The source of these receptors is an adult who received the AZD1222 COVID-19 vaccine.

The rearrangement links TRBV24-1 to TRBJ1-2; D gene uncertain. V was trimmed by 7 bases and J by 6 bases, leaving 11 bases between them. This CDR3 has 12 amino acids. Germline V gene sequence: CDR1 KGHDR, CDR2 SFDVKD. The DNA of the CDR3 is TGTGCCACCAGGATCCTCCCCGATGGCTACACCTTC. This sequence encodes CATRILPDGYTF.

The chain employs TRBV6-1 and TRBJ1-5; D remains unclear. In germline, CDR1 is MNHNS, CDR2 SASEGT. The V end was cut by 3 bases, the J end by 7 bases, with 13 bases between. This CDR3 spans 14 amino acids. The CDR3 sequence: CASSEVSERQPQHF. The CDR3 DNA reads as TGTGCCAGCAGTGAGGTATCCGAGAGGCAGCCCCAGCATTTT.

The rearrangement uses TRBV5-1 and TRBJ1-1, with D unclear. V was trimmed by 0 bases and J by 3 bases, leaving 12 bases between them. Germline V gene sequence: CDR1 SGHRS, CDR2 YFSETQ. The CDR3 runs to 15 residues. The CDR3 DNA follows: TGCGCCAGCAGCTTGGAAAAGGGTTTGGACACTGAAGCTTTCTTT. It yields the protein CASSLEKGLDTEAFF.

The CDR3 nucleotides are TGCGCCAGCAGCCTGGGGGAGAACTATGGCTACACCTTC. Translated: CASSLGENYGYTF. The chain couples TRBV5-1 to TRBJ1-2; tentative D call: TRBD1 (5 bases). The CDR3 contains 13 residues. Trimming pared 4 bases from V and 2 bases from J, leaving 9 bases between. Per germline, CDR1 SGHRS and CDR2 YFSETQ.

The gene calls are TRBV6-4 and TRBJ2-3; the D gene is possibly TRBD2 (5 bases). V dropped 4 bases and J dropped 1 base, with 12 bases sitting between them. Germline V gives CDR1 MRHNA, CDR2 SNTAGT. The length of the CDR3 is 15 residues. This CDR3 reads CASSVEAGGTDTQYF. Here the CDR3 DNA reads TGTGCCAGCAGTGTCGAGGCCGGGGGCACAGATACGCAGTATTTT.

V gene TRBV18 combines with J gene TRBJ1-1, with TRBD1 as a possible D gene (6 bases). V gave up 5 bases and J gave up 1 base, with 11 bases separating them. CDR3 size: 14 residues. The germline V gene has CDR1 KGHSH and CDR2 LQKENI. The CDR3 coding sequence is TGTGCCAGCTCATCTCAGGGGCCGAACACTGAAGCTTTCTTT. Translation: CASSSQGPNTEAFF. Based on the CDR3 plus reference TRBV18 and TRBJ1-1, the full variable domain is NAGVMQNPRHLVRRRGQEARLRCSPMKGHSHVYWYRQLPEEGLKFMVYLQKENIIDESGMPKERFSAEFPKEGPSILRIQQVVRGDSAAYFCASSSQGPNTEAFFGQGTRLTVV.

The gene calls are TRBV4-3 and TRBJ2-3; 9 bases are shared with TRBD1. CDR1 LGHNA and CDR2 YSLEER come from the germline V gene. The CDR3 sequence is 15 residues long. V shed 4 bases, J shed 4 bases, and the junction held 6 bases outside the gene matches. For the CDR3, the DNA is TGCGCCAGCAGCCGGAGGGACAGGGAGGCAGATACGCAGTATTTT. It is translated as CASSRRDREADTQYF.

This chain connects TRBV28 to TRBJ1-5, with TRBD1 matching 10 bases. This CDR3 comprises 21 residues. J was trimmed by 13 bases and V by 1 base; bases with no gene match: 28. Germline V lookup: CDR1 MDHEN, CDR2 SYDVKM. The CDR3 DNA reads TGTGCCAGCAGTTTATACTCCCCACCCGACTCCCCACTTGACAGGGGGCGGGGTCAGCATTTT. Encoded protein: CASSLYSPPDSPLDRGRGQHF.

V is TRBV5-1 and J is TRBJ1-4, with 9 nucleotides matching TRBD1. Germline loops: CDR1 SGHRS, CDR2 YFSETQ. V trimming: 2 bases; J trimming: 8 bases; junction bases outside the gene matches: 7. The CDR3 length is 15 residues. DNA of the CDR3: TGCGCCAGCAGCTTCTCCGGGACAGGGAGAGAAAAACTGTTTTTT. Its translation is CASSFSGTGREKLFF. The full variable domain, rest sourced from reference TRBV5-1 and TRBJ1-4, is KAGVTQTPRYLIKTRGQQVTLSCSPISGHRSVSWYQQTPGQGLQFLFEYFSETQRNKGNFPGRFSGRQFSNSRSEMNVSTLELGDSALYLCASSFSGTGREKLFFGSGTQLSVL.

V gene TRBV6-1 combines with J gene TRBJ2-1; the D gene is possibly TRBD1 (7 bases). With 3 bases removed from V and 4 bases from J, the gap between germline ends came to 13 bases. The CDR3 extends over 15 amino acids. Germline CDR1 MNHNS, CDR2 SASEGT. The CDR3 protein is CASSEEGAYYNEQFF. CDR3 nucleotide sequence: TGTGCCAGCAGTGAGGAGGGGGCTTATTACAATGAGCAGTTCTTC.

The V call is TRBV27, the J call TRBJ2-1, with 7 positions matching TRBD2. Trimming at V came to 2 bases and at J to 5 bases, leaving 6 bases not matched to a gene. Per germline, CDR1 MNHEY and CDR2 SMNVEV (reference sequence). The CDR3 runs 15 residues. The CDR3 sequence is CASSLKRERNNEQFF. CDR3 coding DNA: TGTGCCAGCAGTTTAAAGCGGGAACGAAACAATGAGCAGTTCTTC.

The rearrangement links TRBV5-1 to TRBJ2-1; 8 bases fit TRBD2. The CDR3 spans 14 residues. Germline trimming cut 0 bases from V and 7 bases from J; bases unmatched to any gene: 3. The germline V gene encodes CDR1 SGHRS and CDR2 YFSETQ. The CDR3 region is CASSLATGGNEQFF. The CDR3 DNA is TGCGCCAGCAGCTTGGCGACGGGGGGGAATGAGCAGTTCTTC.

This chain uses TRBV29-1 with TRBJ2-7; maybe TRBD2 (6 bases). V lost 2 bases and J 6 bases, leaving 11 bases between the germline ends. The CDR3 length is 12 residues. Germline CDR1 SQVTM, CDR2 ANQGSEA. CDR3 nucleotides: TGCAGCGTTGAATACTCCGGGGGCGAGCAGTACTTC. Encoded protein: CSVEYSGGEQYF.

This chain connects TRBV20-1 to TRBJ1-3; maybe TRBD1 (6 bases). The CDR3 spans 11 residues. Trimming cost V 3 bases and J 8 bases, with 8 bases left between them. Germline CDR1 and CDR2: DFQATT and SNEGSKA (reference sequence). This CDR3 is CSARQGYTIYF. CDR3 in DNA: TGCAGTGCTAGGCAGGGGTACACCATATATTTT.

The chain couples TRBV24-1 to TRBJ2-1; 13 nucleotides line up with TRBD2. V trimming: 3 bases; J trimming: 4 bases; junction bases outside the gene matches: 2. Germline values: CDR1 KGHDR, CDR2 SFDVKD. The CDR3 totals 16 residues. The CDR3 sequence is CATSDRLAGGYNEQFF. In DNA, the CDR3 is TGTGCCACCAGTGATAGACTAGCGGGGGGATACAATGAGCAGTTCTTC.